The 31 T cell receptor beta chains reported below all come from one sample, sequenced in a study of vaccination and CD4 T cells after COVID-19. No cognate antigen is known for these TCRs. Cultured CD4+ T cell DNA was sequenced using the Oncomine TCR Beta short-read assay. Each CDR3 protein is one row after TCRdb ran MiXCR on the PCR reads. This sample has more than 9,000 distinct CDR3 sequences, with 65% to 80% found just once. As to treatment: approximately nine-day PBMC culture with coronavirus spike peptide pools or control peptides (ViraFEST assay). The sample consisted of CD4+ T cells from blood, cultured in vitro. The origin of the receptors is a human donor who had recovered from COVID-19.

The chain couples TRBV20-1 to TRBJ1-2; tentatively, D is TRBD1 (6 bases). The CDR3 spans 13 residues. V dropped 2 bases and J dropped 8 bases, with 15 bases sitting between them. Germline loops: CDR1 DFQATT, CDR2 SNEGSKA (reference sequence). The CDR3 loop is CSARTPRTVGYTF. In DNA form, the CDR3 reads TGCAGTGCTAGAACCCCTCGGACAGTCGGCTACACCTTC.

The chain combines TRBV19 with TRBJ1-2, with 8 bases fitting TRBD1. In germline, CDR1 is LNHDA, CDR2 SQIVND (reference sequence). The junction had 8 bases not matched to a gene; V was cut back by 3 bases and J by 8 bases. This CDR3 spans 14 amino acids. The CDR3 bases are TGTGCCAGTAGTATTGAAAGGACAGGGTTCGGCTACACCTTC. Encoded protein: CASSIERTGFGYTF.

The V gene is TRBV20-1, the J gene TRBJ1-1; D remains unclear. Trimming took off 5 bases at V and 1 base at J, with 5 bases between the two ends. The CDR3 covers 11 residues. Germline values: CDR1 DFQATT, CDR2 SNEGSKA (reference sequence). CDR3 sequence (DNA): TGCAGTGCTTTTAAGAACACTGAAGCTTTCTTT. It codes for CSAFKNTEAFF.

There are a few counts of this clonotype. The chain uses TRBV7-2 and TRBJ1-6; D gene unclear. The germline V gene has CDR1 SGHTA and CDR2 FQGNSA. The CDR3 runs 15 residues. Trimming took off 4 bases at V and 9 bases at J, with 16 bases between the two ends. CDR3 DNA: TGTGCCAGCAGCTCCAACCCAGCGAGAGGTTCACCCCTCCACTTT. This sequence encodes CASSSNPARGSPLHF.

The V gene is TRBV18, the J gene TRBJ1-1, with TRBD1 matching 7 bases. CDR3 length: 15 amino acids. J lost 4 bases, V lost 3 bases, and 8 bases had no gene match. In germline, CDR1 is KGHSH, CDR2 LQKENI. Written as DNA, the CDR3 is TGTGCCAGCTCACCTGGGAGGGGGCAAGGCACTGAAGCTTTCTTT. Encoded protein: CASSPGRGQGTEAFF.

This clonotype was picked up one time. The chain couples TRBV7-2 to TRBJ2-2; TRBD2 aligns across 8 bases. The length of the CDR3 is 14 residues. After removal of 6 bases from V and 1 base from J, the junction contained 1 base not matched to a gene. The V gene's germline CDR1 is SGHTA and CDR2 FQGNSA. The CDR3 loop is CASRTSGNTGELFF. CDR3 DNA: TGTGCCAGCAGAACTAGCGGGAACACCGGGGAGCTGTTTTTT.

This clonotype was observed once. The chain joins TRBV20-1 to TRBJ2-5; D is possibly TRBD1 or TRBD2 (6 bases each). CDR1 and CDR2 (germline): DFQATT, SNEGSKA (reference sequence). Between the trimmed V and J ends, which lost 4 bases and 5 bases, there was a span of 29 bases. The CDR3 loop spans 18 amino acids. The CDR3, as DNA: TGCAGTGCTACCCCAAGGGGGGTAGCTAGCCTATCTTCGGAGACCCAGTACTTC. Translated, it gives CSATPRGVASLSSETQYF.

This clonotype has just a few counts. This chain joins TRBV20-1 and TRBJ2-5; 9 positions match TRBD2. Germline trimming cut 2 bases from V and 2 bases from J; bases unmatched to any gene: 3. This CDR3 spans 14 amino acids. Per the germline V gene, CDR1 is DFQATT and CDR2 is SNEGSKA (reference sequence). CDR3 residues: CSARRAGGQETQYF. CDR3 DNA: TGCAGTGCTAGAAGAGCGGGAGGTCAAGAGACCCAGTACTTC.

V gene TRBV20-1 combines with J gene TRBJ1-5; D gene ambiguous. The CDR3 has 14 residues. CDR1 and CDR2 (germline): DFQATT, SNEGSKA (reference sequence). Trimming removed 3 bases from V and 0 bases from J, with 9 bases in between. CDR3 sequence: CSASGSRSNQPQHF. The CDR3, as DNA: TGCAGTGCTAGTGGAAGCCGTAGCAATCAGCCCCAGCATTTT.

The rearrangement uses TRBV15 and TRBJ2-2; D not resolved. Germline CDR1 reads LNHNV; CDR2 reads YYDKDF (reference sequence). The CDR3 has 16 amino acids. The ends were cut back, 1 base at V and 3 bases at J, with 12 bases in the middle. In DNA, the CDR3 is TGTGCCACCAGCAGAGGTGGCTCGGCGTACACCGGGGAGCTGTTTTTT. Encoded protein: CATSRGGSAYTGELFF.

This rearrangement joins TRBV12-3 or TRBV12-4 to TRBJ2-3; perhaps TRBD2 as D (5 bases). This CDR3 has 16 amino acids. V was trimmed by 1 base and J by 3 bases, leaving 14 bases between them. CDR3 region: CASSLGGSGRTDTQYF. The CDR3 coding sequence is TGTGCCAGCAGTTTAGGTGGGAGTGGTAGGACAGATACGCAGTATTTT.

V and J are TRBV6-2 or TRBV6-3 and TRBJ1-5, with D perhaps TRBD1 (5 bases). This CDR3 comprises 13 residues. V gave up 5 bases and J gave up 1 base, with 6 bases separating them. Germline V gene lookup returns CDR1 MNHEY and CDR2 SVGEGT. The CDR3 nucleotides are TGTGCCAGCAGTCCAGGGAGCAATCAGCCCCAGCATTTT. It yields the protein CASSPGSNQPQHF.

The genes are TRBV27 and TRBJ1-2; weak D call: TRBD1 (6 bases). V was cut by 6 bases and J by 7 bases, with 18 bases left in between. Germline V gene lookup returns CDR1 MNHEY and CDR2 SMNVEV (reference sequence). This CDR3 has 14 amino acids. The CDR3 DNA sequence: TGTGCCAGCAGCTTACGCTACAGGGAGAGTGGCTACACCTTC. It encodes CASSLRYRESGYTF.

CDR3 coding DNA: TGTGCCAGTAGTATAGATCCCCCTCCGAACCAGCCCCAGCATTTT. This sequence encodes CASSIDPPPNQPQHF. The chain uses TRBV19 and TRBJ1-5; no clear D gene. V was trimmed by 0 bases and J by 7 bases, leaving 13 bases between them. The CDR3 is 15 amino acids. Germline lookup yields CDR1 LNHDA and CDR2 SQIVND (reference sequence).

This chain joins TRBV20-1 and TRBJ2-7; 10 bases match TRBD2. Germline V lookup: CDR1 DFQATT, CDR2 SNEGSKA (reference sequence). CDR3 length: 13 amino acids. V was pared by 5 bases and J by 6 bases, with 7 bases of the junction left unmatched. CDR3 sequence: CSASTSGPFEQYF. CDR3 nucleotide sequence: TGCAGTGCTTCGACTAGCGGGCCATTCGAGCAGTACTTC.

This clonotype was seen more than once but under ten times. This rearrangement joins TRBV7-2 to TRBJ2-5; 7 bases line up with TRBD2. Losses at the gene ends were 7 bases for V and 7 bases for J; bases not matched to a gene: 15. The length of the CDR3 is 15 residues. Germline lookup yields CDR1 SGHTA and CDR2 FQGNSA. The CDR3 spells CASMGGSGVRGTQYF. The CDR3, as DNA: TGTGCCAGCATGGGGGGGAGTGGGGTCCGGGGGACCCAGTACTTC. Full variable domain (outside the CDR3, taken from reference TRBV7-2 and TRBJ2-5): GAGVSQSPSNKVTEKGKDVELRCDPISGHTALYWYRQSLGQGLEFLIYFQGNSAPDKSGLPSDRFSAERTGGSVSTLTIQRTQQEDSAVYLCASMGGSGVRGTQYFGPGTRLLVL.

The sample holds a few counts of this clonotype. The CDR3 spells CASSGGRGGLLGNEQFF. For the CDR3, the DNA is TGTGCCAGCAGCGGGGGACGCGGGGGGCTGTTAGGGAATGAGCAGTTCTTC. This chain joins TRBV7-3 and TRBJ2-1; the match to TRBD2 covers 8 bases. CDR1 is SGHTA and CDR2 is FQGTGA in the germline V gene. This CDR3 has 17 amino acids. With V trimmed by 5 bases and J by 7 bases, 16 bases remained unmatched.

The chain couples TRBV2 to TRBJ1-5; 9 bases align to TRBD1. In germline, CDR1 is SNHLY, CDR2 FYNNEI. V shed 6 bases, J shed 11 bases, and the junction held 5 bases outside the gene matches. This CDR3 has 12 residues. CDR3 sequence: CASSTGQGAQHF. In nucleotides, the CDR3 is TGTGCCAGCAGCACGGGACAGGGCGCCCAGCATTTT.

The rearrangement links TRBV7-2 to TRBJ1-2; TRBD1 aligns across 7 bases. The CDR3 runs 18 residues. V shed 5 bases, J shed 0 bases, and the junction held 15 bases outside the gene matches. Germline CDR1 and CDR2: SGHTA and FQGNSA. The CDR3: CASSARQGFIGANYGYTF. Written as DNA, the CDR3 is TGTGCCAGCAGCGCAAGACAGGGTTTCATAGGAGCTAACTATGGCTACACCTTC. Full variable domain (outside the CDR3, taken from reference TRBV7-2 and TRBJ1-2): GAGVSQSPSNKVTEKGKDVELRCDPISGHTALYWYRQSLGQGLEFLIYFQGNSAPDKSGLPSDRFSAERTGGSVSTLTIQRTQQEDSAVYLCASSARQGFIGANYGYTFGSGTRLTVV.

CDR3 in DNA: TGTGCCAGCAGTAAGGCCTTGCGGGGCCCGAACACTGAAGCTTTCTTT. Translated: CASSKALRGPNTEAFF. The rearrangement uses TRBV6-1 and TRBJ1-1; D may be TRBD1 (5 bases). CDR3 length: 16 residues. Germline V gene sequence: CDR1 MNHNS, CDR2 SASEGT. V lost 5 bases, J lost 1 base, and 17 bases lay in between.

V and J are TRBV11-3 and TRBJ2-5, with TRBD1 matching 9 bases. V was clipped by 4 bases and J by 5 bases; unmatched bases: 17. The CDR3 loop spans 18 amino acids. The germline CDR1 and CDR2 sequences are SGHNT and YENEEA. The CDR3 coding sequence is TGTGCCAGCAGCTGGGGGAACAGGGGGCTAAGATGTTTGGAGACCCAGTACTTC. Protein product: CASSWGNRGLRCLETQYF.

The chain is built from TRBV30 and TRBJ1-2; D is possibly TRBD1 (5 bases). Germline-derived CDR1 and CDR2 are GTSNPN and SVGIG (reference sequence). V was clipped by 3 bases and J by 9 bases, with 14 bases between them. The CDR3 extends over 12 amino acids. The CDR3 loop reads CAWSERGTSYTF. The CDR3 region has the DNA TGTGCCTGGAGCGAGCGCGGGACCAGCTACACCTTC.

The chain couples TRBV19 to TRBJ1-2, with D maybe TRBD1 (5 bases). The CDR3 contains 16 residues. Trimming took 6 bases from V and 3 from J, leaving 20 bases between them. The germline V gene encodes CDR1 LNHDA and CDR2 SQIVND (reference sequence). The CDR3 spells CASSKVSGGSDYGYTF. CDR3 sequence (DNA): TGTGCCAGTAGCAAAGTCTCGGGGGGATCCGACTATGGCTACACCTTC.

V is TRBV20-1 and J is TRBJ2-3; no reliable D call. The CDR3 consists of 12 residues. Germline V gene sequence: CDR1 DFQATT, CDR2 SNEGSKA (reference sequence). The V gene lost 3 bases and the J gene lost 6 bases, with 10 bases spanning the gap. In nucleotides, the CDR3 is TGCAGTGCTAGGTCGGATTTCGATACGCAGTATTTT. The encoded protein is CSARSDFDTQYF.

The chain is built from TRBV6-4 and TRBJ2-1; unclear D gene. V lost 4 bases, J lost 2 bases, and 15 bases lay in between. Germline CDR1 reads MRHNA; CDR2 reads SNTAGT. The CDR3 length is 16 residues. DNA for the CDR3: TGTGCCAGCAGTGCCAGTGCGCGTTTCCCCTACAATGAGCAGTTCTTC. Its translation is CASSASARFPYNEQFF.

CDR3: CASSLAGDHQPQHF. The CDR3 bases are TGTGCCAGCAGTTTAGCAGGGGATCATCAGCCCCAGCATTTT. The rearrangement uses TRBV27 and TRBJ1-5, with D perhaps TRBD1 (6 bases). Germline V gives CDR1 MNHEY, CDR2 SMNVEV (reference sequence). The length of the CDR3 is 14 residues. Trimming pared 2 bases from V and 5 bases from J, leaving 10 bases between.

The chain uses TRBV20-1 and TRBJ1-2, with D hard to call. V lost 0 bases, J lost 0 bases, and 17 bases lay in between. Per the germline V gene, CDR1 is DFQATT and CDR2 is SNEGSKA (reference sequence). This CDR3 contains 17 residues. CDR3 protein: CSARDPVGTVANYGYTF. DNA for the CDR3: TGCAGTGCTAGAGACCCGGTGGGAACAGTCGCTAACTATGGCTACACCTTC.

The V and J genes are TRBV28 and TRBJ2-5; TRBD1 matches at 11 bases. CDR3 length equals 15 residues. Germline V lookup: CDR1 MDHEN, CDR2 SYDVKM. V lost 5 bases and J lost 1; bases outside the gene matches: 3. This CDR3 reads CASSGQGAGQETQYF. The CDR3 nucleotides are TGTGCCAGCAGTGGACAGGGGGCGGGCCAAGAGACCCAGTACTTC.

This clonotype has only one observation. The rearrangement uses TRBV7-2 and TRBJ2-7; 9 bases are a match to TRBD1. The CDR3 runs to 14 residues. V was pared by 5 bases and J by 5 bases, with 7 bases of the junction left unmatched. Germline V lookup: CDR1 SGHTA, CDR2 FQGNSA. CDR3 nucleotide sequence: TGTGCCAGCAGCCAGGGACAGGGTAGTCACGAGCAGTACTTC. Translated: CASSQGQGSHEQYF.

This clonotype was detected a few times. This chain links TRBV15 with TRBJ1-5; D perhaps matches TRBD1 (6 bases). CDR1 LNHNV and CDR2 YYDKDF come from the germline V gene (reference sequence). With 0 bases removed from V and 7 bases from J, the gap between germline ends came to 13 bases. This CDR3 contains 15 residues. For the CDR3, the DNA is TGTGCCACCAGCAGAGAGGGGGGGCGCGGGCAGCCCCAGCATTTT. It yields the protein CATSREGGRGQPQHF.

CDR3 sequence (DNA): TGCAGTGCTATTAGACAGGGGGCCGGCAATTCACCCCTCCACTTT. The encoded protein is CSAIRQGAGNSPLHF. This sequence joins TRBV20-1 and TRBJ1-6, with 10 bases matching TRBD1. From germline, CDR1 is DFQATT and CDR2 SNEGSKA (reference sequence). The CDR3 sequence is 15 residues long. The V segment lost 4 bases and the J segment 7 bases; nucleotides outside the gene matches: 7.